The 2 T cell receptor beta chains presented below share a single source sample, sequenced in a study of blood T cells in healthy people across ages. For the second PCR, which ran for 7 to 11 cycles, a sample-barcoded 5' primer and a J-beta primer mix were used. Via MiXCR, TCRdb re-called the 5' RACE reads, giving one row per CDR3 protein. The sample lists over 750,000 distinct CDR3 sequences, more than 20% occurring once. The same specimen was also included in a second study, on T cells of mothers and their children.

Input material: blood. The source is a boy aged 5-17 years in good health.

The V call is TRBV14, the J call TRBJ2-1, with 8 bases that match TRBD2. CDR3 size: 15 residues. Germline assignment: CDR1 SGHDN and CDR2 FVKESK. Losses at the gene ends were 1 base for V and 6 bases for J; bases not matched to a gene: 5. CDR3: CASSQGGGHLNEQFF. The CDR3 region has the DNA TGTGCCAGCAGCCAAGGCGGGGGGCACCTCAATGAGCAGTTCTTC.

This rearrangement joins TRBV7-6 to TRBJ2-1, with 9 bases that match TRBD1. Germline CDR1 reads SGHVS; CDR2 reads FNYEAQ. The CDR3 has 16 amino acids. Losses at the gene ends were 1 base for V and 10 bases for J; bases not matched to a gene: 11. CDR3 in DNA: TGTGCCAGCAGCTTAGGGGGGACAGGGCCCCTTTGGGAGCAGTTCTTC. Its translation is CASSLGGTGPLWEQFF. Complete variable domain (other parts from reference TRBV7-6 and TRBJ2-1): GAGVSQSPRYKVTKRGQDVALRCDPISGHVSLYWYRQALGQGPEFLTYFNYEAQQDKSGLPNDRFSAERPEGSISTLTIQRTEQRDSAMYRCASSLGGTGPLWEQFFGPGTRLTVL.